One sample yielded the 32 T cell receptor beta chains listed below, sequenced in a study of T-cell reconstitution after alpha-beta-depleted transplantation in children. A library of TCRbeta sequences, prepared with unique molecular identifiers, was generated. TCRdb re-analysed the PCR reads in MiXCR, keeping a single row per CDR3 protein. The sample has approximately 150,000 distinct CDR3 sequences, 8.8% seen once. This material consisted of PBMCs, mostly from graft donor cells, taken 180 days after TCRalphabeta/CD19-depleted stem cell transplant. These receptors originate from a female patient aged 2 to 10 who had a stem cell transplant for congenital amegakaryocytic thrombocytopenia, so the T cells may come from the graft donor.

The sample holds many counts of this clonotype. The V and J genes are TRBV28 and TRBJ2-7; 10 nucleotides match TRBD2. Per the germline V gene, CDR1 is MDHEN and CDR2 is SYDVKM. The CDR3 loop spans 18 amino acids. V shed 1 base, J shed 3 bases, and the junction held 12 bases outside the gene matches. The chain's CDR3 is CASSLFGLLGLANYEQYF. CDR3 nucleotide sequence: TGTGCCAGCAGTTTATTTGGTCTCCTGGGACTAGCGAACTACGAGCAGTACTTC.

This clonotype was recorded many times. The rearrangement uses TRBV28 and TRBJ2-1; D ambiguous. The CDR3 spans 15 residues. Germline CDR1 reads MDHEN; CDR2 reads SYDVKM. V was clipped by 7 bases and J by 2 bases, with 15 bases between them. CDR3 DNA: TGTGCCAGCATTTCCGCTAGTGCCCCCTACAATGAGCAGTTCTTC. Protein sequence: CASISASAPYNEQFF.

This clonotype was observed many times. The V gene is TRBV5-8, the J gene TRBJ2-7, with D perhaps TRBD2 (5 bases). The CDR3 sequence is 15 residues long. Germline CDR1 is SGHTS and CDR2 is YDEGEE. The ends were cut back, 2 bases at V and 0 bases at J, with 12 bases in the middle. The CDR3: CASSFSAGLSYEQYF. For the CDR3, the DNA is TGTGCCAGCAGCTTTAGCGCCGGTCTCTCCTACGAGCAGTACTTC.

This clonotype was picked up many times. V and J are TRBV12-3 or TRBV12-4 and TRBJ2-3, with 16 bases fitting TRBD2. V trimming: 6 bases; J trimming: 4 bases; junction bases outside the gene matches: 4. This CDR3 is built from 16 residues. The CDR3 is CASSTGLAGGADTQYF. The CDR3, as DNA: TGTGCCAGCAGCACGGGACTAGCGGGAGGGGCAGATACGCAGTATTTT.

In this sample, this clonotype turned up many times. This chain joins TRBV18 and TRBJ1-5, with a weak D call TRBD1 (5 bases). There are 14 residues in the CDR3. V lost 6 bases, J lost 2 bases, and 11 bases lay in between. The germline CDR1 and CDR2 sequences are KGHSH and LQKENI. The CDR3, as DNA: TGTGCCAGCTCTCCGGAGGGGCGCAATCAGCCCCAGCATTTT. This translates into CASSPEGRNQPQHF.

This clonotype was recorded at least ten times. This rearrangement joins TRBV5-1 to TRBJ2-1; possibly TRBD2 for D (6 bases). The V end was cut by 4 bases, the J end by 8 bases, with 13 bases between. The CDR3 consists of 13 residues. Germline CDR1 reads SGHRS; CDR2 reads YFSETQ. The CDR3 nucleotides are TGCGCCAGCAGCGAGGACGGGGAGGATGAGCAGTTCTTC. Translation: CASSEDGEDEQFF.

This clonotype turned up a few times. The chain uses TRBV5-6 and TRBJ2-1; 7 bases agree with TRBD1. V lost 0 bases, J lost 8 bases, and 2 bases stayed unmatched. Germline lookup yields CDR1 SGHDT and CDR2 YYEEEE. The CDR3 is 13 residues long. The CDR3 DNA reads TGTGCCAGCAGCTTGGGGGACAGCGATGAGCAGTTCTTC. It encodes CASSLGDSDEQFF.

This clonotype was seen only a few times. V is TRBV20-1 and J is TRBJ2-2; D is tentatively TRBD1 or TRBD2 (5 bases each). The CDR3 consists of 12 residues. Germline V lookup: CDR1 DFQATT, CDR2 SNEGSKA (reference sequence). V gave up 3 bases and J gave up 6 bases, with 8 bases separating them. The CDR3 sequence is CSASTGPGELFF. The CDR3 bases are TGCAGTGCTAGTACGGGGCCCGGGGAGCTGTTTTTT.

In this sample, this clonotype turned up many times. The chain combines TRBV5-1 with TRBJ1-6, with 8 bases fitting TRBD1. The germline CDR1 and CDR2 sequences are SGHRS and YFSETQ. The CDR3 is made up of 15 amino acids. J lost 8 bases, V lost 0 bases, and 4 bases had no gene match. The CDR3 reads CASSLEGQGYSPLHF. In DNA form, the CDR3 reads TGCGCCAGCAGCTTGGAAGGACAGGGATATTCACCCCTCCACTTT.

This clonotype has at least ten counts. This rearrangement joins TRBV20-1 to TRBJ1-3; TRBD1 is a possible D gene (6 bases). CDR3 length: 16 residues. CDR1 and CDR2 (germline): DFQATT, SNEGSKA (reference sequence). The V end lost 3 bases, the J end lost 0 bases, and 15 bases lay between the germline ends. CDR3 bases: TGCAGTGCTAGGATACGTGAGGGGGTCTCTGGAAACACCATATATTTT. It specifies CSARIREGVSGNTIYF.

As for this clonotype: The missing conserved phenylalanine or tryptophan at the end of this CDR3 makes a read error likely. CDR3 coding DNA: TGTGCCAGCGGTCTGGAGGGTGCCGAGCAGTACTTG. Amino acid sequence: CASGLEGAEQYL. This chain connects TRBV12-3 or TRBV12-4 to TRBJ2-7; the D gene is possibly TRBD2 (6 bases). There are 12 residues in the CDR3. Trimming took off 8 bases at V and 6 bases at J, with 14 bases between the two ends.

The chain uses TRBV6-1 and TRBJ2-3; weak D call: TRBD1 (5 bases). V was trimmed by 6 bases and J by 0 bases, leaving 22 bases between them. Germline lookup yields CDR1 MNHNS and CDR2 SASEGT. This CDR3 comprises 18 residues. The CDR3 sequence: CASSSASTGIGSTDTQYF. CDR3 DNA: TGTGCCAGCAGCTCCGCCAGTACAGGAATCGGTAGCACAGATACGCAGTATTTT.

This clonotype was recorded at least ten times. This rearrangement joins TRBV12-3 or TRBV12-4 to TRBJ1-2; TRBD1 matches 7 bases. V gave up 2 bases and J gave up 4 bases; unmatched junction bases: 1. The CDR3 spans 13 residues. The CDR3 protein is CASSLQGVYGYTF. The CDR3 DNA follows: TGTGCCAGCAGTTTACAGGGGGTCTATGGCTACACCTTC.

The chain joins TRBV5-6 to TRBJ2-3, with 12 bases identical to TRBD2. The CDR3 covers 16 residues. Germline V CDR1 and CDR2: SGHDT, YYEEEE. Germline trimming cut 3 bases from V and 6 bases from J; bases unmatched to any gene: 8. CDR3 nucleotides: TGTGCCAGCAGCTCTGGACTAGCGGGATTCATGGATACGCAGTATTTT. It yields the protein CASSSGLAGFMDTQYF.

This chain joins TRBV28 and TRBJ2-7; unclear D gene. V lost 7 bases and J 0 bases, leaving 16 bases between the germline ends. The V gene's germline CDR1 is MDHEN and CDR2 SYDVKM. The CDR3 length is 15 residues. This CDR3 reads CASTPWVVGSYEQYF. CDR3 bases: TGTGCCAGCACACCTTGGGTCGTCGGCTCCTACGAGCAGTACTTC.

This clonotype was observed a handful of times. The rearrangement uses TRBV2 and TRBJ2-2; D perhaps matches TRBD2 (7 bases). Germline V gives CDR1 SNHLY, CDR2 FYNNEI. The V gene lost 3 bases and the J gene lost 4 bases, with 18 bases spanning the gap. CDR3 length: 17 amino acids. The CDR3 loop reads CASSDQGLAVPTGELFF. CDR3 sequence (DNA): TGTGCCAGCAGTGACCAGGGGCTAGCGGTCCCCACCGGGGAGCTGTTTTTT.

In the case of this clonotype: A much larger clone is a single base away; this may be a read error. The J gene is TRBJ2-7, the V gene TRBV28; D may be TRBD1 (6 bases). There are 15 residues in the CDR3. With 6 bases removed from V and 2 bases from J, the gap between germline ends came to 17 bases. Germline V gene data show CDR1 as MDHEN and CDR2 as SYDVKM. CDR3 sequence (DNA): TGTGCCAGCAGGGCCACCTGGACAGCAACCTACGAGCAGTACTTC. It specifies CASRATWTATYEQYF.

The rearrangement uses TRBV5-5 and TRBJ1-1; 11 nucleotides line up with TRBD1. Germline CDR1 SGHKS, CDR2 YYEKEE (reference sequence). The trim removed 3 bases at V and 5 bases at J, leaving 12 bases unmatched. The CDR3 is 17 residues long. DNA of the CDR3: TGTGCCAGCAGCTATACCGTCGGACAGGGGGCGAGAACTGAAGCTTTCTTT. Translated, it gives CASSYTVGQGARTEAFF.

Many counts were recorded for this clonotype. The chain links TRBV6-1 to TRBJ1-1; tentative D call: TRBD1 (6 bases). Between the trimmed V and J ends, which lost 3 bases and 5 bases, there was a span of 13 bases. Per the germline V gene, CDR1 is MNHNS and CDR2 is SASEGT. This CDR3 comprises 14 residues. Here the CDR3 reads CASSDRQGRTEAFF. The CDR3 DNA sequence: TGTGCCAGCAGTGACCGTCAGGGGCGGACTGAAGCTTTCTTT.

The rearrangement joins TRBV3-1 to TRBJ1-1; D uncertain. The V and J ends lost 3 bases and 0 bases respectively, with 8 bases between them. CDR3 length: 14 amino acids. Germline CDR1 and CDR2: LGHDT and YNNKEL (reference sequence). The CDR3: CASSQGTMNTEAFF. In DNA form, the CDR3 reads TGTGCCAGCAGCCAGGGCACCATGAACACTGAAGCTTTCTTT.

This clonotype was recorded at least ten times. The gene calls are TRBV12-3 or TRBV12-4 and TRBJ1-5; TRBD1 matches 7 bases. The CDR3 runs 15 residues. J was trimmed by 2 bases and V by 6 bases; bases with no gene match: 7. The CDR3 spells CASSLGGLRNQPQHF. CDR3 nucleotide sequence: TGTGCCAGCAGCCTAGGGGGCTTGCGCAATCAGCCCCAGCATTTT.

This clonotype showed up just a few times. CDR3: CSAKMETQYF. The CDR3 region has the DNA TGCAGTGCGAAAATGGAGACCCAGTACTTC. The chain has TRBV20-1 and TRBJ2-5, with D hard to call. The germline CDR1 and CDR2 sequences are DFQATT and SNEGSKA (reference sequence). The CDR3 has 10 amino acids. With 6 bases removed from V and 5 bases from J, the gap between germline ends came to 7 bases.

This clonotype was seen at least ten times. J is TRBJ2-1 and V is TRBV7-9, with 7 bases that match TRBD2. Losses at the gene ends were 5 bases for V and 0 bases for J; bases not matched to a gene: 16. CDR3 length: 19 amino acids. Germline V CDR1 and CDR2: SEHNR, FQNEAQ (reference sequence). The CDR3 region is CASSDRALGEGSSYNEQFF. The CDR3 DNA reads as TGTGCCAGCAGCGACCGGGCCCTGGGGGAGGGGAGCTCCTACAATGAGCAGTTCTTC.

This clonotype was found many times. V usage is TRBV10-3 and J usage is TRBJ2-4; TRBD1 matches at 8 bases. This CDR3 has 11 amino acids. Germline CDR1 is ENHRY and CDR2 is SYGVKD. J was trimmed by 6 bases and V by 10 bases; bases with no gene match: 2. CDR3 sequence reads: CATGQGNIQYF. For the CDR3, the DNA is TGTGCCACCGGACAGGGAAACATTCAGTACTTC.

This clonotype was picked up a small number of times. The rearrangement uses TRBV5-1 and TRBJ2-7; D possibly matches TRBD1 or TRBD2 (5 bases each). CDR1 SGHRS and CDR2 YFSETQ come from the germline V gene. This CDR3 comprises 13 residues. The V gene lost 2 bases and the J gene lost 2 bases, with 8 bases spanning the gap. CDR3 region: CASSFRDAYEQYF. In DNA, the CDR3 is TGCGCCAGCAGCTTTAGGGACGCCTACGAGCAGTACTTC.

This clonotype was observed at least ten times. The V and J genes are TRBV12-3 or TRBV12-4 and TRBJ2-3, with D maybe TRBD1 (6 bases). The CDR3 contains 15 residues. Trimming stripped 3 bases from V and 4 bases from J, with 14 bases between. The CDR3 here is CASSLKQGVADTQYF. For the CDR3, the DNA is TGTGCCAGCAGTTTGAAACAGGGTGTGGCAGATACGCAGTATTTT.

This clonotype was seen more than once but under ten times. The rearrangement joins TRBV27 to TRBJ2-6, with D unclear. CDR3 length: 14 amino acids. Germline loops: CDR1 MNHEY, CDR2 SMNVEV (reference sequence). The V end lost 3 bases, the J end lost 2 bases, and 5 bases lay between the germline ends. CDR3 loop: CASSFRAGANVLTF. In DNA form, the CDR3 reads TGTGCCAGCAGTTTCCGGGCTGGGGCCAACGTCCTGACTTTC.

Regarding this clonotype: Since a much larger clone is just one base distant, this may be a read error. This chain uses TRBV5-6 with TRBJ1-2; the D gene is possibly TRBD1 (5 bases). This CDR3 spans 17 amino acids. From germline, CDR1 is SGHDT and CDR2 YYEEEE. The CDR3, as DNA: TGTGCCAGCAGCTTGGGTTTCCAGGGAAGGAAAGGCTATGGCCACACCTTC. This translates into CASSLGFQGRKGYGHTF. Full variable domain (rest looked up from reference TRBV5-6 and TRBJ1-2): DAGVTQSPTHLIKTRGQQVTLRCSPKSGHDTVSWYQQALGQGPQFIFQYYEEEERQRGNFPDRFSGHQFPNYSSELNVNALLLGDSALYLCASSLGFQGRKGYGHTFGSGTRLTVV.

The rearrangement uses TRBV12-3 or TRBV12-4 and TRBJ2-2; D ambiguous. Trimming took 6 bases from V and 4 from J, leaving 18 bases between them. This CDR3 is built from 16 residues. The CDR3 bases are TGTGCCAGCAGAGATATAGCCCGAGGTGGCACCGGGGAGCTGTTTTTT. Translation gives CASRDIARGGTGELFF.

Many counts were recorded for this clonotype. CDR3 residues: CASSLDMAGGLTGQFF. The CDR3 bases are TGTGCCAGCAGCTTGGATATGGCCGGAGGCCTCACGGGGCAGTTCTTC. The V and J genes are TRBV5-5 and TRBJ2-1; D perhaps matches TRBD2 (5 bases). Trimming pared 0 bases from V and 12 bases from J, leaving 22 bases between. Per the germline V gene, CDR1 is SGHKS and CDR2 is YYEKEE (reference sequence). There are 16 residues in the CDR3.

There are many counts of this clonotype. The V call is TRBV20-1, the J call TRBJ2-7; 12 bases are a match to TRBD2. The V segment lost 3 bases and the J segment 4 bases; nucleotides outside the gene matches: 1. The length of the CDR3 is 13 residues. The germline V gene has CDR1 DFQATT and CDR2 SNEGSKA (reference sequence). The CDR3 bases are TGCAGTGCTAGGGGACTAGCGGGTTACGAGCAGTACTTC. Protein: CSARGLAGYEQYF.

The chain links TRBV10-3 to TRBJ2-6; D remains unclear. The ends were cut back, 5 bases at V and 0 bases at J, with 11 bases in the middle. In germline, CDR1 is ENHRY, CDR2 SYGVKD. The CDR3 spans 16 residues. CDR3 coding DNA: TGTGCCATCAGTTTTCGAGCCCTCTCTGGGGCCAACGTCCTGACTTTC. Translated, it gives CAISFRALSGANVLTF.